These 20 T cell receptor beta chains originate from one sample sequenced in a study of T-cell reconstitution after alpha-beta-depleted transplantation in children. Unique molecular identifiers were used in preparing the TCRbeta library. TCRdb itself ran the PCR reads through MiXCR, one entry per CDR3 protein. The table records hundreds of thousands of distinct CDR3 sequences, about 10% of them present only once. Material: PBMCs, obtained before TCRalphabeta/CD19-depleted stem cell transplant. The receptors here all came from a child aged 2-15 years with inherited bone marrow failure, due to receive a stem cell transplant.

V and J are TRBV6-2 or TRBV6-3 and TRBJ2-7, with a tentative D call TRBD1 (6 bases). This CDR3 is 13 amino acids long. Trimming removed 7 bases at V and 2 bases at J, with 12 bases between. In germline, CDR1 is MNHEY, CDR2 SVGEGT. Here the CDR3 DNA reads TGTGCCAGCACCGAGACAGGTCCCTACGAGCAGTACTTC. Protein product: CASTETGPYEQYF.

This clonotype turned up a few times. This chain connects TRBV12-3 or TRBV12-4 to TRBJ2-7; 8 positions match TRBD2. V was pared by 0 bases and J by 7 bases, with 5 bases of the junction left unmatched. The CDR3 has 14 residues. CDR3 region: CASSLAAGRGEQYF. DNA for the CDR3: TGTGCCAGCAGTTTAGCGGCCGGGAGGGGTGAGCAGTACTTC.

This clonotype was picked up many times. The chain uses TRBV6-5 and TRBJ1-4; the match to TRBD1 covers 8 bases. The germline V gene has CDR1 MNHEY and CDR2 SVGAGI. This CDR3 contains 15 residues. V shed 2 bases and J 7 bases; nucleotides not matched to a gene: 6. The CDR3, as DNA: TGTGCCAGCAGTTACGGACAGGGCCCTGGTGAAAAACTGTTTTTT. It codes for CASSYGQGPGEKLFF.

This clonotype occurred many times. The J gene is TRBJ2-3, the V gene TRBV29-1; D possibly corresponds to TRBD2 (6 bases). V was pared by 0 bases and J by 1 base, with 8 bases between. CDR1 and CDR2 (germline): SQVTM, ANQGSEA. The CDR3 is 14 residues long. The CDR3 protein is CSVEEPSGTDTQYF. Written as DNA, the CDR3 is TGCAGCGTTGAAGAGCCTAGCGGCACAGATACGCAGTATTTT.

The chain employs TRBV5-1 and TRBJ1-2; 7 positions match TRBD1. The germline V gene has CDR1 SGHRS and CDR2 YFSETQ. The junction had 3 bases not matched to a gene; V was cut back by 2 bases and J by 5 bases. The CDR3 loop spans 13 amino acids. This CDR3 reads CASSFDRDYGYTF. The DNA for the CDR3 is TGCGCCAGCAGCTTCGACAGGGATTATGGCTACACCTTC.

CDR3 sequence (DNA): TGCAGCGTTGGTACAGGAAAATATGGCTACACCTTC. Translation gives CSVGTGKYGYTF. The V and J genes are TRBV29-1 and TRBJ1-2, with a possible D match to TRBD1 (5 bases). Deletions cut 4 bases from V and 5 bases from J, with 11 bases between. The CDR3 contains 12 residues. Germline assignment: CDR1 SQVTM and CDR2 ANQGSEA.

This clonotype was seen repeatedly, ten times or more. The CDR3 is CSVARGNDEQYF. The CDR3 DNA is TGCAGCGTTGCTAGGGGGAACGACGAGCAGTACTTC. This chain connects TRBV29-1 to TRBJ2-7; D perhaps matches TRBD1 (6 bases). Between the trimmed V and J ends, which lost 4 bases and 5 bases, there was a span of 12 bases. Germline CDR1 reads SQVTM; CDR2 reads ANQGSEA. The CDR3 loop spans 12 amino acids.

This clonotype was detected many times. The CDR3 is CASSQVGQFNEKLFF. The CDR3 nucleotides are TGCGCCAGCAGCCAAGTTGGACAGTTTAATGAAAAACTGTTTTTT. The J gene is TRBJ1-4, the V gene TRBV4-3; TRBD1 might be the D (6 bases). The CDR3 contains 15 residues. Germline values: CDR1 LGHNA, CDR2 YSLEER. Between the trimmed V and J ends, which lost 1 base and 4 bases, there was a span of 10 bases.

CDR3: CASRQEGQGAYEQYF. DNA of the CDR3: TGTGCCAGCAGGCAAGAGGGACAGGGGGCTTACGAGCAGTACTTC. The chain uses TRBV2 and TRBJ2-7; 12 positions agree with TRBD1. V lost 6 bases, J lost 4 bases, and 7 bases stayed unmatched. The germline V gene has CDR1 SNHLY and CDR2 FYNNEI. This CDR3 spans 15 amino acids.

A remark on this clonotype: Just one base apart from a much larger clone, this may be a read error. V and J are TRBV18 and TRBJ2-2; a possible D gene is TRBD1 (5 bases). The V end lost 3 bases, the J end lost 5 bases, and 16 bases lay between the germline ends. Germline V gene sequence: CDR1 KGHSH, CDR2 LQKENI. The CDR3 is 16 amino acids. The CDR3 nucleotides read TGTGCCAGCTCACCTCAGGACACGCTTGGGACCGGGGAGCTGTTTTTT. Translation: CASSPQDTLGTGELFF.

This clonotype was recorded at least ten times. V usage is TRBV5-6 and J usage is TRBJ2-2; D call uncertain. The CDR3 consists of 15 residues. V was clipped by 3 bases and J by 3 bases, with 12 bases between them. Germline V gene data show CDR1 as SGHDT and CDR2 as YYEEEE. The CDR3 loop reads CASSWLGRDTGELFF. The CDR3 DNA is TGTGCCAGCAGCTGGTTAGGGCGCGACACCGGGGAGCTGTTTTTT.

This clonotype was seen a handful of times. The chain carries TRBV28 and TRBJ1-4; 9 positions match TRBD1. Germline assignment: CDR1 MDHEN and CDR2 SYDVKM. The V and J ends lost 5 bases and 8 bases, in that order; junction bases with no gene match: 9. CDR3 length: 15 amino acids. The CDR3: CASSQNRGRREKLFF. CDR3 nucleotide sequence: TGTGCCAGCAGTCAGAACAGGGGGCGACGAGAAAAACTGTTTTTT.

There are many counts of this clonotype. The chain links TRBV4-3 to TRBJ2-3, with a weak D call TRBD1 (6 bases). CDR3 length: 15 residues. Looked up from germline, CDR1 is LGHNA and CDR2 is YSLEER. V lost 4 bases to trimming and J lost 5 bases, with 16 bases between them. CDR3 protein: CASSPQGQVIDTQYF. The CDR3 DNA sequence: TGCGCCAGCAGCCCTCAGGGGCAAGTCATAGATACGCAGTATTTT.

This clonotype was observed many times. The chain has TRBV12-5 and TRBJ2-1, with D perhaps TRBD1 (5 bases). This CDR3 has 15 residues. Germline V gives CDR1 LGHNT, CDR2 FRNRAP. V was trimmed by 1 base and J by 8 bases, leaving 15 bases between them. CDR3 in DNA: TGTGCTAGTGGTTTGGGGAGACAGATCGGCGATGAGCAGTTCTTC. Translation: CASGLGRQIGDEQFF.

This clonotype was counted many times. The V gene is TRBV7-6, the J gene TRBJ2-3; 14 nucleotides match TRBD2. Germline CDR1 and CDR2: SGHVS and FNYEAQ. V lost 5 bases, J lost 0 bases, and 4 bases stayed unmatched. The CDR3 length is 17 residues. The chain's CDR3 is CASSLGLAGGSTDTQYF. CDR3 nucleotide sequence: TGTGCCAGCAGCCTCGGACTAGCGGGAGGCAGCACAGATACGCAGTATTTT.

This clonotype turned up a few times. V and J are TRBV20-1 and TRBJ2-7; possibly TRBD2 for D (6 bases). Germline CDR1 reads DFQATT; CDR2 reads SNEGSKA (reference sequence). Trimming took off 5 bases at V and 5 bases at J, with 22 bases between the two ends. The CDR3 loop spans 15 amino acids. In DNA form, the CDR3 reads TGCAGTGCTCCTGGGCCCAGACTAGATTTGAACGAGCAGTACTTC. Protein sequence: CSAPGPRLDLNEQYF.

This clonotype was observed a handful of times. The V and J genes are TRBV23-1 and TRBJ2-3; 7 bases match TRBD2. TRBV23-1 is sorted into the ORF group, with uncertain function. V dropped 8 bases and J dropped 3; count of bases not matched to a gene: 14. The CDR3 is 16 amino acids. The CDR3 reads CASVTPRGRKTDTQYF. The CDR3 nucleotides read TGCGCCAGCGTCACGCCTCGCGGGAGAAAGACAGATACGCAGTATTTT.

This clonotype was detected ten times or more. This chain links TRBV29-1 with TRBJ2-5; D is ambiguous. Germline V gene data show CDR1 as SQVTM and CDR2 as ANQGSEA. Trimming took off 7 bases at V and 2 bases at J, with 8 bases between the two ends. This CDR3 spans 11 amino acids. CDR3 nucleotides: TGCAGCGGGCCCCCACAAGAGACCCAGTACTTC. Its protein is CSGPPQETQYF.

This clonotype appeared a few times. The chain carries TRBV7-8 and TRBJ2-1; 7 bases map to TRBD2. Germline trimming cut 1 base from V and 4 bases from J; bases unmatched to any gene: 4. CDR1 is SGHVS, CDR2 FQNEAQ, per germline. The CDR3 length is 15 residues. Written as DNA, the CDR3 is TGTGCCAGCAGCTTAGAGACTAGCCTTTACAATGAGCAGTTCTTC. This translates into CASSLETSLYNEQFF.

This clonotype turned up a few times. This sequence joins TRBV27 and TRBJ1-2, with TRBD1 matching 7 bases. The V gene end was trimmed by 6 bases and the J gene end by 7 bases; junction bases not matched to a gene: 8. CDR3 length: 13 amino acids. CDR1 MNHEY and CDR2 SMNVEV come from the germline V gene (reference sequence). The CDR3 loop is CASRRQGRVGYTF. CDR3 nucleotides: TGTGCCAGCAGACGACAGGGCCGGGTTGGCTACACCTTC.